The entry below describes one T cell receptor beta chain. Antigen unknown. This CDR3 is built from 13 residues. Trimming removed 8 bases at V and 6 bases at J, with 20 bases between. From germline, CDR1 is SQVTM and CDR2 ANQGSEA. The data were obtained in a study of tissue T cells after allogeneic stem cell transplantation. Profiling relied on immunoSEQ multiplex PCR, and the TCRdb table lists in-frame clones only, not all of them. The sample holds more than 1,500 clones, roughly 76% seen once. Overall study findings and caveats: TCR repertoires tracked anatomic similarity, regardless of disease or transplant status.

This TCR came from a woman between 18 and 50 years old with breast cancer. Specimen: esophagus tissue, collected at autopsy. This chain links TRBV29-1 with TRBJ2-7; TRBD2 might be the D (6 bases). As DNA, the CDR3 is TGCAGCACCGCGACAGAGGGAGGAGGCGAGCAGTACTTC. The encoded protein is CSTATEGGGEQYF.